This TCR beta chain was captured by sequencing in a study of T cell repertoires in cytomegalovirus infection. Overall study context: Public TCR beta signatures indicated both CMV infection and matching HLA type.

This clonotype was detected a few times. Its antigen is not known. TCRdb ran MiXCR on the reads and lists one entry per CDR3 protein. The sample includes roughly 69,000 distinct CDR3 sequences, around 20% of them seen just once. Germline assignment: CDR1 SGHDN and CDR2 FVKESK. This CDR3 contains 15 residues. The V gene end was trimmed by 4 bases and the J gene end by 3 bases; junction bases not matched to a gene: 5. Overall study results and limits: Cumulative frequency (of public TCR beta family members) identified carriers of CMV plus the relevant HLA.

The V and J genes are TRBV14 and TRBJ2-3; 9 nucleotides agree with TRBD1. Material: CD8+ T cells from cultured PBMCs, obtained from culture after CMV antigen stimulation. This TCR was recovered from a human donor in good health (CMV status not recorded). Some clones in this sample may be carry-over from other donors' samples. The chain's CDR3 is CASSLAGTGTDTQYF. The CDR3 nucleotides are TGTGCCAGCAGCCTAGCCGGGACAGGGACAGATACGCAGTATTTT.